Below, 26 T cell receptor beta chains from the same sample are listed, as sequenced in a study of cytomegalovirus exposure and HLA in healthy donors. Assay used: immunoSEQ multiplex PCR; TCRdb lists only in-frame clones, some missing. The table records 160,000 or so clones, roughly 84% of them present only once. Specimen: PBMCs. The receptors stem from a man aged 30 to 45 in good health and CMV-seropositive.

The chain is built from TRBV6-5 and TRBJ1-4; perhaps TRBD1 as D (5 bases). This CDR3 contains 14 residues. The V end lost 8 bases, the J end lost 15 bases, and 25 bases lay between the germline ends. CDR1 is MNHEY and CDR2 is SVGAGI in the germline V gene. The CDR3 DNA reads TGTGCCAGCGCGCGGGACGCACTAAAGGGGTCAGTGTTTTTT. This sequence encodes CASARDALKGSVFF.

Written as DNA, the CDR3 is TGTGCCACCAGCAGAGACCCTAGACAGGTAAAAGAGACCCAGTACTTC. Protein: CATSRDPRQVKETQYF. The rearrangement links TRBV15 to TRBJ2-5, with D possibly matching TRBD1 (6 bases). CDR1 and CDR2 (germline): LNHNV, YYDKDF (reference sequence). The CDR3 is 16 amino acids. V gave up 0 bases and J gave up 3 bases, with 14 bases separating them.

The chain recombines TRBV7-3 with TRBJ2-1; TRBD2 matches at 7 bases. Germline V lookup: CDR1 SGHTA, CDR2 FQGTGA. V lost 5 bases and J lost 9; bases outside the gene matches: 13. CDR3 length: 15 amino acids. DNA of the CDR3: TGTGCCAGCAGCATAGGGGCGGGAGAAGCGGGTGAGCAGTTCTTC. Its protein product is CASSIGAGEAGEQFF. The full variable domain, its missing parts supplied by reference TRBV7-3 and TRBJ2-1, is GAGVSQTPSNKVTEKGKYVELRCDPISGHTALYWYRQSLGQGPEFLIYFQGTGAADDSGLPNDRFFAVRPEGSVSTLKIQRTERGDSAVYLCASSIGAGEAGEQFFGPGTRLTVL.

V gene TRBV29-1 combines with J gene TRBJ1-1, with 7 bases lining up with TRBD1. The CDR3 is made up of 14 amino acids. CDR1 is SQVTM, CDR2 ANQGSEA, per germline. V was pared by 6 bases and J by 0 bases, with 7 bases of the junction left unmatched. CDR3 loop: CSVRTGGMNTEAFF. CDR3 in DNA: TGCAGCGTCCGGACAGGTGGTATGAACACTGAAGCTTTCTTT.

The CDR3 DNA follows: TGTGCCAGTAGCGGGGGGGACGGGACCTCCTACGAGCAGTACTTC. This sequence encodes CASSGGDGTSYEQYF. This rearrangement joins TRBV19 to TRBJ2-7; 8 nucleotides align to TRBD2. CDR1 and CDR2 from the germline V gene are LNHDA and SQIVND (reference sequence). The CDR3 length is 15 residues. J gave up 0 bases and V 6 bases, and 7 bases lay outside the gene matches.

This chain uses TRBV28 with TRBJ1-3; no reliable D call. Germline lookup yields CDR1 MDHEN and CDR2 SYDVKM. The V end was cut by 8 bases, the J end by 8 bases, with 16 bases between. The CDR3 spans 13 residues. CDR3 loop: CASGLGPGYTIYF. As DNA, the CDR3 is TGTGCCAGCGGGCTGGGTCCCGGATACACCATATATTTT.

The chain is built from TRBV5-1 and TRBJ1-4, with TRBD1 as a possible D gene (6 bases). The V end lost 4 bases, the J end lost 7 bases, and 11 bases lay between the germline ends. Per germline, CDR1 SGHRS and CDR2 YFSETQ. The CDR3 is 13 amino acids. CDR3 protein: CASSATGSEKLFF. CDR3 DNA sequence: TGCGCCAGCAGCGCAACAGGGAGTGAAAAACTGTTTTTT.

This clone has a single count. CDR3 sequence (DNA): TGTGCCAGCAGCCCGGGACACCCTTCTTACTATGGCTACACCTTC. Translated: CASSPGHPSYYGYTF. The V gene is TRBV5-6, the J gene TRBJ1-2, with D possibly being TRBD1 (6 bases). Per the germline V gene, CDR1 is SGHDT and CDR2 is YYEEEE. This CDR3 is built from 15 residues. V dropped 4 bases and J dropped 3 bases, with 16 bases sitting between them.

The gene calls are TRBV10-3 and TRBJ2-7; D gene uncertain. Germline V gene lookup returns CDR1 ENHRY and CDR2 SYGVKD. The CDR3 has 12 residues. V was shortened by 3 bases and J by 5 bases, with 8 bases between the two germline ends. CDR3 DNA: TGTGCCATCAGTGAAACGGAGCACGAGCAGTACTTC. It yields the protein CAISETEHEQYF.

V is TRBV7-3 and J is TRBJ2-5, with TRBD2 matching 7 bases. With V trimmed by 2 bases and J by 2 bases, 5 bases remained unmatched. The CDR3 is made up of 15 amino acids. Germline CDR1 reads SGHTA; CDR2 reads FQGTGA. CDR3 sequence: CASSLFSSGQETQYF. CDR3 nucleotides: TGTGCCAGCAGCTTATTTTCTAGCGGACAAGAGACCCAGTACTTC.

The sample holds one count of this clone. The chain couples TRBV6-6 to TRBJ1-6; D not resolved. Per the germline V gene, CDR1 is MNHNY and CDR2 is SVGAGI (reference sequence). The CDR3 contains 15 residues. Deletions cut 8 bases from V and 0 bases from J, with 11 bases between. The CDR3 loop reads CASGLLSSYNSPLHF. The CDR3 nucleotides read TGTGCCAGCGGTCTCCTCAGCTCCTATAATTCACCCCTCCACTTT.

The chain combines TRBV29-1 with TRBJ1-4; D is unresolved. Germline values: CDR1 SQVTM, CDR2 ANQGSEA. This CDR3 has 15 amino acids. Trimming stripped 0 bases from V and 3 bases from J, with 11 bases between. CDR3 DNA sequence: TGCAGCGTTGAAGATCTTGGAGGAGCTAATGAAAAACTGTTTTTT. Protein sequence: CSVEDLGGANEKLFF.

The DNA for the CDR3 is TGTGCCAGCAGTGCCTTCGGCGAGCAGTACTTC. This encodes CASSAFGEQYF. The chain links TRBV2 to TRBJ2-7; the D is unclear. V dropped 4 bases and J dropped 6 bases, with 7 bases sitting between them. The CDR3 loop spans 11 amino acids. The germline V gene encodes CDR1 SNHLY and CDR2 FYNNEI. The full variable domain, rest sourced from reference TRBV2 and TRBJ2-7, is EPEVTQTPSHQVTQMGQEVILRCVPISNHLYFYWYRQILGQKVEFLVSFYNNEISEKSEIFDDQFSVERPDGSNFTLKIRSTKLEDSAMYFCASSAFGEQYFGPGTRLTVT.

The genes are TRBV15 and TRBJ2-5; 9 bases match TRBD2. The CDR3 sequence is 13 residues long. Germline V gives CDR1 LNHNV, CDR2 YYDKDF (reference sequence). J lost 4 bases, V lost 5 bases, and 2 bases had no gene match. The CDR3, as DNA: TGTGCCACCAGCGGCGGGGGGGGAGAGACCCAGTACTTC. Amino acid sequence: CATSGGGGETQYF.

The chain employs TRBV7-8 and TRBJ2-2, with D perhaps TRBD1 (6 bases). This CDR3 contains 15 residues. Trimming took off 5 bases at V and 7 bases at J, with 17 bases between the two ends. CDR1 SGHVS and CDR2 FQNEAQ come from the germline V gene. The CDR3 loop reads CASSGNQGLVGELFF. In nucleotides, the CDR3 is TGTGCCAGCAGCGGGAACCAGGGGCTGGTCGGGGAGCTGTTTTTT.

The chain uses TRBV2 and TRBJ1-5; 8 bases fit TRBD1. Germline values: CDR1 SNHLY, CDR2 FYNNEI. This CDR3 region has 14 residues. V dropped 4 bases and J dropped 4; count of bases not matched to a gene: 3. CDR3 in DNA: TGTGCCAGCAGTGTACAGGGGGATAATCAGCCCCAGCATTTT. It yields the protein CASSVQGDNQPQHF.

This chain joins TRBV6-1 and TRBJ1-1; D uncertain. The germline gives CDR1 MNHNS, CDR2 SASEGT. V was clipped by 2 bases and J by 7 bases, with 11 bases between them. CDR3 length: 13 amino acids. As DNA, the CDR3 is TGTGCCAGCAGTGAACGAGCGGTGGGTGAAGCTTTCTTT. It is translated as CASSERAVGEAFF.

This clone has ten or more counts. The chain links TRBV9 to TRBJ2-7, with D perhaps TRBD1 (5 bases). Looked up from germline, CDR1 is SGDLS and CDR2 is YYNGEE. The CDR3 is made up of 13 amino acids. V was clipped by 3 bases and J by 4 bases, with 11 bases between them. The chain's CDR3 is CASSGTNLYEQYF. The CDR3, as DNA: TGTGCCAGCAGCGGGACAAATTTATACGAGCAGTACTTC.

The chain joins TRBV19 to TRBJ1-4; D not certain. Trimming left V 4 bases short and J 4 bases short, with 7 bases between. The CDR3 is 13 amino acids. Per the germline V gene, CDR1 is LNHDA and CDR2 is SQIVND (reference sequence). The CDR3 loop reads CASSKEHNEKLFF. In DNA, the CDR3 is TGTGCCAGTAGTAAGGAGCATAATGAAAAACTGTTTTTT.

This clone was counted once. The CDR3 reads CASSFGVTAGVKGGELFF. DNA for the CDR3: TGTGCCAGCAGTTTTGGGGTTACAGCGGGAGTCAAGGGCGGGGAGCTGTTTTTT. The V and J genes are TRBV27 and TRBJ2-2; 8 bases are shared with TRBD2. Trimming took 3 bases from V and 7 from J; bases not matched to a gene: 16. This CDR3 comprises 18 residues. Germline CDR1 and CDR2: MNHEY and SMNVEV (reference sequence).

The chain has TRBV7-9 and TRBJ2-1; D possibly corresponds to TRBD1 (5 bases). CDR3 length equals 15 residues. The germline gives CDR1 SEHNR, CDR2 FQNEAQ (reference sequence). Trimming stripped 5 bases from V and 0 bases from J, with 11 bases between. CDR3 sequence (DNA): TGTGCCAGCAGCGAACGACAGAGCTCCTACAATGAGCAGTTCTTC. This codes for CASSERQSSYNEQFF.

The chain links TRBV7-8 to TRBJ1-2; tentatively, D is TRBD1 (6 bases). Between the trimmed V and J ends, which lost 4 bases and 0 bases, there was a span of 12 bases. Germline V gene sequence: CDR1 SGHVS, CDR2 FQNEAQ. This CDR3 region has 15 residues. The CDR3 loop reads CASSYQGSPNYGYTF. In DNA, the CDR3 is TGTGCCAGCAGCTACCAGGGGTCTCCTAACTATGGCTACACCTTC.

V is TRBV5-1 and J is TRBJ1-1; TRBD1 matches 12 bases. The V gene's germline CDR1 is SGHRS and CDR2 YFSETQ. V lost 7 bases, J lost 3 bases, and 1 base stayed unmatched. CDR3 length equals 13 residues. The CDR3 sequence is CASGDRGHTEAFF. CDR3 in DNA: TGCGCCAGCGGGGACAGGGGGCACACTGAAGCTTTCTTT.

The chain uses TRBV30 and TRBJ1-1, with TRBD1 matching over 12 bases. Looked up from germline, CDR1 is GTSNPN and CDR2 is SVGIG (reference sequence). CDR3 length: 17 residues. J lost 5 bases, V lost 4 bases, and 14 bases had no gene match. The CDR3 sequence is CAWTQYPGDRGRTEAFF. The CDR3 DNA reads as TGTGCCTGGACCCAATACCCCGGGGACAGGGGGCGGACTGAAGCTTTCTTT.

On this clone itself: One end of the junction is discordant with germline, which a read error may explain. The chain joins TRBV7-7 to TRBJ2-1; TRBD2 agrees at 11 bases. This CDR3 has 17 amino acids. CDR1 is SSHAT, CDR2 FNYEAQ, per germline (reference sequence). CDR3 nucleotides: TGTGCTAGCAGCTTAGGACTAGCGGGTGGAATGGCCAATGAGCAGTTCTTC. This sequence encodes CASSLGLAGGMANEQFF.

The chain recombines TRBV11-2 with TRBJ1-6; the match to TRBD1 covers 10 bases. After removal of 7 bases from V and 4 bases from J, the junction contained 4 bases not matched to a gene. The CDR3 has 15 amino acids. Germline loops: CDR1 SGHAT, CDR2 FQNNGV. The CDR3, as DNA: TGTGCCAGCACCTTGGGACAGGGGTATAATTCACCCCTCCACTTT. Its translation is CASTLGQGYNSPLHF.